This T cell receptor beta chain came from a study of tumor and adjacent non-tumor tissue in lung cancer. This clonotype was seen many times. Antigen: not known. A modified ARM-PCR protocol with three rounds of nested PCR amplified TCRbeta. Each CDR3 protein is one row after TCRdb ran MiXCR on the multiplex PCR reads. The sample includes roughly 75,000 distinct CDR3 sequences, more than 60% of them seen just once. Per the germline V gene, CDR1 is DFQATT and CDR2 is SNEGSKA (reference sequence). There are 14 residues in the CDR3. V trimming: 1 base; J trimming: 2 bases; junction bases outside the gene matches: 2. RNA was extracted from bulk tissue without any cell sorting. Study findings and constraints: Significantly higher TCR diversity was found in tumor than normal lung.

The chain is built from TRBV20-1 and TRBJ2-3; 8 positions match TRBD2. The material sequenced was lung tumor tissue. The receptor's source is a woman aged 50 to 60 with non-small cell lung cancer. The CDR3 loop reads CSARVAGYTDTQYF. CDR3 DNA: TGCAGTGCTAGAGTAGCGGGGTACACAGATACGCAGTATTTT.